This T cell receptor beta chain was found in a study of regulatory T cells in long-lasting Graves disease. Looking at the study overall: Graves' cases, newly diagnosed, had used antithyroid drugs under 3 months.

The time point is: newly diagnosed GD, antithyroid drugs for less than 3 months. TCR sequences were obtained from RNA taken from PBMCs. As a group, patients came from one endocrinology department in Xi'an, China. According to the study, TCR beta libraries were built with iRepertoire HTBI primers and CDR3-region Arm-PCR. TCRdb redid the calling of the multiplex PCR reads with MiXCR, one entry per CDR3 protein. The table records approximately 300,000 distinct CDR3 sequences, roughly 18% of them present only once. Overall study results and limits: Persistent Graves' disease cases displayed lower TCR diversity than newly diagnosed ones. Because few samples were included, accuracy may have been lower.

Germline V gives CDR1 MNHEY, CDR2 SVGEGT. V lost 2 bases, J lost 6 bases, and 10 bases lay in between. The length of the CDR3 is 13 residues. There are many counts of this clonotype. Its specificity is not known. The receptor was derived from a female donor with Graves disease. The sample was peripheral blood mononuclear cells (PBMCs), taken at new diagnosis, from a patient treated with antithyroid drugs. The rearrangement joins TRBV6-2 or TRBV6-3 to TRBJ1-2; D unresolved. The CDR3 DNA follows: TGTGCCAGCAGTTACGTGGCGCATGATGGCTACACCTTC. Amino acid sequence: CASSYVAHDGYTF.